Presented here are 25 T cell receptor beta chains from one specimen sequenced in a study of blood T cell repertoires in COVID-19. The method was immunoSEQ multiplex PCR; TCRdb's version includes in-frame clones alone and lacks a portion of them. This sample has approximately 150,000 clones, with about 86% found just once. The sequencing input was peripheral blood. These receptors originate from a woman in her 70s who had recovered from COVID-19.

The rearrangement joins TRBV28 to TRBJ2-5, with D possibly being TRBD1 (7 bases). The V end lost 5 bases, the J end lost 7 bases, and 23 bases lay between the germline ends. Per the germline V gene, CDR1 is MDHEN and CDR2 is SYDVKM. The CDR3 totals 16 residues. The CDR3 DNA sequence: TGTGCCAGCAGTCCTCCCGGACAGGCAGGGCGGGGGACCCAGTACTTC. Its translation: CASSPPGQAGRGTQYF.

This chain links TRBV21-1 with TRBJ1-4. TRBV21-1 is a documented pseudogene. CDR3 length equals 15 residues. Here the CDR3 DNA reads TGTGCCAGCAGCAAAGCGCCCCCGCGGGGTGAAAAACTGTTTTTT. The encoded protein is CASSKAPPRGEKLFF.

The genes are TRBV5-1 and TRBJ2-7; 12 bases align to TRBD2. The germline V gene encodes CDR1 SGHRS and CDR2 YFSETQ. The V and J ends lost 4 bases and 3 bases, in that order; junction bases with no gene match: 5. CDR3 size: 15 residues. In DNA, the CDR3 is TGCGCCAGCAGCCCCGGACTAGCGGGATTCTACGAGCAGTACTTC. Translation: CASSPGLAGFYEQYF.

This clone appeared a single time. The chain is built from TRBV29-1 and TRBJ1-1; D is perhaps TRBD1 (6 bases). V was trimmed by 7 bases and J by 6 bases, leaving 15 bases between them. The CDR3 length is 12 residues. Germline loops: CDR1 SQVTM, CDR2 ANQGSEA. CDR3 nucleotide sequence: TGCAGCGGGGACAAGGGTGGCTCTGAAGCTTTCTTT. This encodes CSGDKGGSEAFF.

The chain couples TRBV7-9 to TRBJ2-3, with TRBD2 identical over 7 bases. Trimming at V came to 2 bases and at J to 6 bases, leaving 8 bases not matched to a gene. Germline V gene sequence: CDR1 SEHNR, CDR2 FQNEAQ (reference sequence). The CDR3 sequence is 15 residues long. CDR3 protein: CASSLPPRREDTQYF. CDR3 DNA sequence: TGTGCCAGCAGCTTACCTCCCCGGCGGGAGGATACGCAGTATTTT.

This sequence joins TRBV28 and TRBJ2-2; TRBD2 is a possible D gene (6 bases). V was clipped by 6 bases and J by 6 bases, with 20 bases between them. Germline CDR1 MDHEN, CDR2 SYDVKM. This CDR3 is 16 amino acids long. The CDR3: CASSPVARGPPGELFF. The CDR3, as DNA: TGTGCCAGCAGCCCCGTAGCGCGGGGACCCCCCGGGGAGCTGTTTTTT.

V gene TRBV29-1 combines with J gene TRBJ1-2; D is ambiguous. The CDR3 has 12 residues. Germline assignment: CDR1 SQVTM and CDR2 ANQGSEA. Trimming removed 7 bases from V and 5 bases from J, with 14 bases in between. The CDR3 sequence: CSAQLLRYGYTF. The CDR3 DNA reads TGCAGCGCCCAGTTATTGCGGTATGGCTACACCTTC.

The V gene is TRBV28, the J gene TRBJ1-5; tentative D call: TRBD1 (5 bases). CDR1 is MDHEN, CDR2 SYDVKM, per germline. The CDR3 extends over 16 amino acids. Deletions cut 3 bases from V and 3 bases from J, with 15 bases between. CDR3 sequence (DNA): TGTGCCAGCAGTTTGCATGGACGACAGTACAATCAGCCCCAGCATTTT. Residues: CASSLHGRQYNQPQHF.

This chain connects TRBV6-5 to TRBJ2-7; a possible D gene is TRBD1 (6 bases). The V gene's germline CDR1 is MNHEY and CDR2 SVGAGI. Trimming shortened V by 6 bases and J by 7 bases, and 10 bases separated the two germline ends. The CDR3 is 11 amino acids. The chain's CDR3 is CASSNQGEQYF. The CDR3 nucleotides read TGTGCCAGCAGCAACCAGGGGGAGCAGTACTTC.

CDR3 sequence (DNA): TGTGCCAGCAGTCCCTTTGCGGGGGGACTCGACTACAATGAGCAGTTCTTC. Residues: CASSPFAGGLDYNEQFF. The chain uses TRBV6-2 or TRBV6-3 and TRBJ2-1, with 8 bases identical to TRBD2. Germline V gene sequence: CDR1 MNHEY, CDR2 SVGEGT. This CDR3 has 17 residues. Trimming took 5 bases from V and 3 from J; bases not matched to a gene: 12.

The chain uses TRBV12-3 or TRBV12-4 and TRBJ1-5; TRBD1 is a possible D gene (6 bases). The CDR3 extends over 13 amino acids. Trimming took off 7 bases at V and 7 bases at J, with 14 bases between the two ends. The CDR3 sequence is CASNIDRLQPQHF. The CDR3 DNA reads TGTGCCAGCAACATAGACAGGCTGCAGCCCCAGCATTTT.

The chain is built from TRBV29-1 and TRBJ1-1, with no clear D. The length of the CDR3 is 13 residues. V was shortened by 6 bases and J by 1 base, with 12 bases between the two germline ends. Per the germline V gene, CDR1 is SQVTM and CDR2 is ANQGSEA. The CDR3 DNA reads TGCAGCGTGGGCTCGGGTAGGAACACTGAAGCTTTCTTT. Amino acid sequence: CSVGSGRNTEAFF.

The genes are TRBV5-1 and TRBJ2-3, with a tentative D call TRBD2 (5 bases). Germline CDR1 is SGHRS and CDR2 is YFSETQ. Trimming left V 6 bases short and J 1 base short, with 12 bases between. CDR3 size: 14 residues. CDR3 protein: CASTDPGGTDTQYF. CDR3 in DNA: TGCGCCAGCACCGACCCCGGGGGCACAGATACGCAGTATTTT.

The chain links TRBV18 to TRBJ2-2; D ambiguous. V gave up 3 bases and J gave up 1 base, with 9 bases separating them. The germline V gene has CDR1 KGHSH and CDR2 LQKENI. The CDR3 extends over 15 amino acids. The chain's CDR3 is CASSPRLLNTGELFF. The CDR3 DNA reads TGTGCCAGCTCACCCCGACTCCTGAACACCGGGGAGCTGTTTTTT.

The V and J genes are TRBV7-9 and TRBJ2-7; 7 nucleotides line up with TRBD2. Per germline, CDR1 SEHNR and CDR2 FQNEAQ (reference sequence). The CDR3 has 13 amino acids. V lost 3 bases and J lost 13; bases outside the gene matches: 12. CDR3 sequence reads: CASSLGDYRYLYF. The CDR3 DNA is TGTGCCAGCAGCTTGGGGGACTACCGGTACCTTTACTTC. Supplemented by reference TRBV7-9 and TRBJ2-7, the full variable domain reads DTGVSQNPRHKITKRGQNVTFRCDPISEHNRLYWYRQTLGQGPEFLTYFQNEAQLEKSRLLSDRFSAERPKGSFSTLEIQRTEQGDSAMYLCASSLGDYRYLYFGPGTRLTVT.

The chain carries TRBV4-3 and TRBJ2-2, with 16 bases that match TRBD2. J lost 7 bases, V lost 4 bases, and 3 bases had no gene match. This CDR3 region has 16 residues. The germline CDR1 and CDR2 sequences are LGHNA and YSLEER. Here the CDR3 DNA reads TGCGCCAGCAGCCCGGGACTAGCGGGAGGGGTCGGGGAGCTGTTTTTT. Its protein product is CASSPGLAGGVGELFF.

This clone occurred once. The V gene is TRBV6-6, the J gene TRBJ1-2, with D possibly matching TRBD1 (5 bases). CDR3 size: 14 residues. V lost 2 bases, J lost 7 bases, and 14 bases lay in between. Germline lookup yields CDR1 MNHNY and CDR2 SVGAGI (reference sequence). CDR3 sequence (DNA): TGTGCCAGCAGTTACGCCGTGGACATGGGTGGCTACACCTTC. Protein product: CASSYAVDMGGYTF.

The CDR3 DNA reads as TGTGCCAGTAGTTCGCGGCCGTCCAACAGGTGGTTCTTC. It encodes CASSSRPSNRWFF. The rearrangement links TRBV19 to TRBJ2-1; D possibly corresponds to TRBD1 (5 bases). The CDR3 has 13 amino acids. The germline gives CDR1 LNHDA, CDR2 SQIVND (reference sequence). V lost 5 bases and J 15 bases, leaving 20 bases between the germline ends.

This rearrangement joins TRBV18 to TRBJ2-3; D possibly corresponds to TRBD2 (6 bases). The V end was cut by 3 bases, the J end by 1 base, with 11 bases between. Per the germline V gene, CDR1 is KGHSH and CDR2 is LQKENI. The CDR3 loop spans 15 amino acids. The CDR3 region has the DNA TGTGCCAGCTCACCCCCGGGACTGGGCACAGATACGCAGTATTTT. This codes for CASSPPGLGTDTQYF.

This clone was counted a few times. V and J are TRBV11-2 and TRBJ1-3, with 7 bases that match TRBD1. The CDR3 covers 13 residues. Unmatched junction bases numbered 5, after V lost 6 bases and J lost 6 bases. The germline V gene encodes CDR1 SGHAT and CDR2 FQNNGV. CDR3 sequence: CASSTGAENTIYF. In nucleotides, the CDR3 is TGTGCCAGCAGTACAGGGGCTGAAAACACCATATATTTT.

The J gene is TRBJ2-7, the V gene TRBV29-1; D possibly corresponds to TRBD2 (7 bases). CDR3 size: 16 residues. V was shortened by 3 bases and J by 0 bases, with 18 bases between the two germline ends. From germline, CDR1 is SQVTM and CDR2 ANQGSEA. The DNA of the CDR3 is TGCAGCGTTGAGCGGGGCCAAGGGGGGGGCTCCTACGAGCAGTACTTC. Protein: CSVERGQGGGSYEQYF.

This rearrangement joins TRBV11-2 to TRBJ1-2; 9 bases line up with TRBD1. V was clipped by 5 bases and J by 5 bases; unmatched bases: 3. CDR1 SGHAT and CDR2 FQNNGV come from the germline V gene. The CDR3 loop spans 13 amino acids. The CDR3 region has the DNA TGTGCCAGCAGCCCCGGGACAGGGTATGGCTACACCTTC. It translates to CASSPGTGYGYTF.

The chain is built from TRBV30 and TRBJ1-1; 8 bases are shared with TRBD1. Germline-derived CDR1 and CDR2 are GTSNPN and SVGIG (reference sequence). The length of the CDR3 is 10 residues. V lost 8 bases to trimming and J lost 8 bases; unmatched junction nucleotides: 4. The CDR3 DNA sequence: TGTGCCCAGGGGGCGAGAGAAGCTTTCTTT. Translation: CAQGAREAFF.

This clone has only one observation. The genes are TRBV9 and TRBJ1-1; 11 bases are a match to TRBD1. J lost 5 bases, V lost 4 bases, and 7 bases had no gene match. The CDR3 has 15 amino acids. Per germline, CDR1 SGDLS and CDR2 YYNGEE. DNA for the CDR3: TGTGCCAGCAGCCCCTGGACAGGGGGCAGGACTGAAGCTTTCTTT. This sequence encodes CASSPWTGGRTEAFF.

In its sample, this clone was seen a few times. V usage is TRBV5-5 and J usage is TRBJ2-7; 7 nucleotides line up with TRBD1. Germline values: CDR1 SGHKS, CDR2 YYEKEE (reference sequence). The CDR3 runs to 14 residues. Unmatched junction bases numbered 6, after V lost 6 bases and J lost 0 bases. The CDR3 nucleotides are TGTGCCAGCACGCGCCGGGACAGCTCCTACGAGCAGTACTTC. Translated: CASTRRDSSYEQYF. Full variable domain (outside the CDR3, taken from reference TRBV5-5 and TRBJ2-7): DAGVTQSPTHLIKTRGQQVTLRCSPISGHKSVSWYQQVLGQGPQFIFQYYEKEERGRGNFPDRFSARQFPNYSSELNVNALLLGDSALYLCASTRRDSSYEQYFGPGTRLTVT.